This T cell receptor beta chain derives from a study of radiotherapy plus CTLA-4 blockade in lung cancer. This clone came up a few times. Sequencing was performed with immunoSEQ multiplex PCR; in TCRdb, only in-frame clones are kept and a portion is missing. Of about 76,000 clones detected, roughly four fifths appear once; the ten largest clones hold approximately 0.73%. The germline V gene encodes CDR1 SGHNT and CDR2 YYREEE (reference sequence). The V and J ends lost 5 bases and 2 bases respectively, with 12 bases between them. The length of the CDR3 is 14 residues. Focal radiation with ipilimumab CTLA-4 blockade was given to patients with chemo-refractory metastatic non-small-cell lung cancer.

This TCR came from a human donor with non-small cell lung cancer who had stable disease on radiotherapy plus ipilimumab. This chain links TRBV5-4 with TRBJ2-3, with D uncertain. Sequences were derived from peripheral blood, sampled from a patient treated with radiotherapy plus ipilimumab. This CDR3 is CASSFSWDTDTQYF. The CDR3 region has the DNA TGTGCCAGCAGTTTCTCTTGGGACACAGATACGCAGTATTTT.